This TCR beta chain came from a study of cytomegalovirus exposure and HLA in healthy donors. General study results and limits: Sequencing probably produced one cluster of sequence variants that were highly shared. TCR beta chain V- and J-gene trimming was linked, in a later analysis, to a missense variant in DCLRE1C.

Donors sampled were nominally healthy, though unrecorded immune exposures were likely. Researchers ran the PCR with 60 Vbeta and 13 Jbeta primers. Method: immunoSEQ multiplex PCR; TCRdb's copy keeps in-frame clones and lacks some. The table shows tens of thousands of clones, with approximately 86% occurring only once. Remarks on this clone: Antigen: not known.

CDR1 LNHDA and CDR2 SQIVND come from the germline V gene (reference sequence). V was shortened by 4 bases and J by 11 bases, with 11 bases between the two germline ends. The CDR3 covers 12 residues. Material: PBMCs. The receptor comes from a man younger than 40 in good health and CMV-seropositive. The rearrangement uses TRBV19 and TRBJ1-4; the D gene is possibly TRBD1 (6 bases). The CDR3 reads CASSNRDGKLFF. CDR3 DNA sequence: TGTGCCAGTAGTAACAGGGACGGCAAACTGTTTTTT.